This record covers a single T cell receptor beta chain. Antigen specificity is unknown. The data originate from a study of graft-versus-host responses after intestinal transplantation. CDR1 is MNHEY and CDR2 is SMNVEV in the germline V gene (reference sequence). This CDR3 has 18 residues. Trimming took off 3 bases at V and 1 base at J, with 16 bases between the two ends. Profiling relied on immunoSEQ multiplex PCR, and the TCRdb table lists in-frame clones only, not all of them. The profile shows roughly 99,000 clones, approximately 90% of them singletons. The sequencing used unstimulated CD8+ T cells sorted from spleen or lymph node cells, collected before transplant. The receptor comes from a human donor who was the organ donor for an intestinal transplant. V is TRBV27 and J is TRBJ2-6; TRBD2 might be the D (6 bases). The CDR3 coding sequence is TGTGCCAGCAGTTTGATTGTCGGAGGGAGGTCTGGGGCCAACGTCCTGACTTTC. Encoded protein: CASSLIVGGRSGANVLTF. Using reference TRBV27 and TRBJ2-6 for the parts outside the CDR3, the full variable domain is EAQVTQNPRYLITVTGKKLTVTCSQNMNHEYMSWYRQDPGLGLRQIYYSMNVEVTDKGDVPEGYKVSRKEKRNFPLILESPSPNQTSLYFCASSLIVGGRSGANVLTFGAGSRLTVL.